The 14 T cell receptor beta chains below were found in one sample sequenced in a study of shared clonotypes between healthy human individuals. Assay: immunoSEQ multiplex PCR; the TCRdb copy retains only in-frame clones and omits some. The sample yields about 480,000 clones, roughly 79% seen once. The sequencing sample was made of PBMCs. The receptors originated from a woman aged 40 to 50 in good health. Some clones in this sample may be carry-over from other donors' samples.

V and J are TRBV11-2 and TRBJ1-1; D remains ambiguous. The CDR3 runs 14 residues. Trimming stripped 1 base from V and 4 bases from J, with 10 bases between. CDR1 is SGHAT and CDR2 is FQNNGV in the germline V gene. As DNA, the CDR3 is TGTGCCAGCAGCTTAGTAGGGTATCTCACTGAAGCTTTCTTT. Translation: CASSLVGYLTEAFF.

The V gene is TRBV5-1, the J gene TRBJ1-4; no clear D gene. V was trimmed by 4 bases and J by 5 bases, leaving 9 bases between them. The CDR3 runs to 13 residues. Looked up from germline, CDR1 is SGHRS and CDR2 is YFSETQ. The CDR3 spells CASSPELNEKLFF. The CDR3 DNA follows: TGCGCCAGCAGCCCCGAATTAAATGAAAAACTGTTTTTT.

The chain couples TRBV28 to TRBJ1-5; 9 bases are a match to TRBD1. The V segment lost 3 bases and the J segment 7 bases; nucleotides outside the gene matches: 10. Germline V gives CDR1 MDHEN, CDR2 SYDVKM. This CDR3 contains 16 residues. The CDR3 loop is CASSLSGTGPDQPQHF. The CDR3 bases are TGTGCCAGCAGTTTGTCCGGGACAGGGCCGGACCAGCCCCAGCATTTT. Combining the CDR3 with reference TRBV28 and TRBJ1-5 gives the whole variable domain DVKVTQSSRYLVKRTGEKVFLECVQDMDHENMFWYRQDPGLGLRLIYFSYDVKMKEKGDIPEGYSVSREKKERFSLILESASTNQTSMYLCASSLSGTGPDQPQHFGDGTRLSIL.

About this clone itself: Just one base apart from a much larger clone, this may be a read error. The chain combines TRBV7-2 with TRBJ2-7; D remains unclear. The CDR3 loop spans 11 amino acids. Germline CDR1 and CDR2: SGHTA and FQGNSA. Trimming removed 6 bases at V and 0 bases at J, with 3 bases between. The CDR3 DNA sequence: TGTGCCAGCAGGTCCTCCTACGAGCAGTACTTC. Protein: CASRSSYEQYF.

The rearrangement uses TRBV7-8 and TRBJ2-5; D is uncertain. V dropped 5 bases and J dropped 0 bases, with 13 bases sitting between them. The CDR3 is made up of 15 amino acids. In germline, CDR1 is SGHVS, CDR2 FQNEAQ. CDR3 sequence: CASSPRLTYQETQYF. CDR3 in DNA: TGTGCCAGCAGCCCTAGGCTAACTTACCAAGAGACCCAGTACTTC. The whole variable domain, filled in from reference TRBV7-8 and TRBJ2-5, reads GAGVSQSPRYKVAKRGQDVALRCDPISGHVSLFWYQQALGQGPEFLTYFQNEAQLDKSGLPSDRFFAERPEGSVSTLKIQRTQQEDSAVYLCASSPRLTYQETQYFGPGTRLLVL.

The rearrangement links TRBV11-2 to TRBJ2-7; TRBD1 is a possible D gene (6 bases). Per the germline V gene, CDR1 is SGHAT and CDR2 is FQNNGV. Trimming left V 5 bases short and J 1 base short, with 15 bases between. This CDR3 spans 15 amino acids. For the CDR3, the DNA is TGTGCCAGCAGCGTTGGACAGTCAGTATCCTACGAGCAGTACTTC. It codes for CASSVGQSVSYEQYF.

CDR3 amino acids: CASSLVPSGLYEQYF. For the CDR3, the DNA is TGTGCCAGCAGCTTAGTGCCTAGCGGGTTATACGAGCAGTACTTC. This chain joins TRBV7-8 and TRBJ2-7, with 8 bases aligning to TRBD2. CDR1 and CDR2 (germline): SGHVS, FQNEAQ. J was trimmed by 4 bases and V by 1 base; bases with no gene match: 6. The CDR3 extends over 15 amino acids.

A note on this clone: Only one base separates this from a far larger clonotype, so it likely reflects a read error. This sequence joins TRBV6-1 and TRBJ2-5; 8 bases are shared with TRBD1. The J call may be incorrect, as the DNA end agrees better with TRBJ2-7. The germline gives CDR1 MNHNS, CDR2 SASEGT. The CDR3 contains 15 residues. The CDR3 is CASSEGAGGPYEQYF. CDR3 sequence (DNA): TGTGCCAGCAGTGAAGGGGCAGGGGGCCCCTACGAGCAGTACTTC.

The chain uses TRBV15 and TRBJ2-3, with TRBD1 matching 7 bases. Germline CDR1 LNHNV, CDR2 YYDKDF (reference sequence). Germline trimming cut 3 bases from V and 4 bases from J; bases unmatched to any gene: 10. The CDR3 is 16 residues long. DNA of the CDR3: TGTGCCACCAGCAGGGCTGACAGGGATGGCCCAGATACGCAGTATTTT. Amino acids: CATSRADRDGPDTQYF.

The chain uses TRBV5-6 and TRBJ1-5; unclear D gene. The V gene's germline CDR1 is SGHDT and CDR2 YYEEEE. Trimming took off 1 base at V and 0 bases at J, with 8 bases between the two ends. There are 15 residues in the CDR3. CDR3 coding DNA: TGTGCCAGCAGCTTGATAGGAAATAGCAATCAGCCCCAGCATTTT. Protein: CASSLIGNSNQPQHF.

The gene calls are TRBV9 and TRBJ2-7; 10 bases are a match to TRBD2. In germline, CDR1 is SGDLS, CDR2 YYNGEE. The CDR3 extends over 16 amino acids. V was pared by 2 bases and J by 3 bases, with 8 bases of the junction left unmatched. DNA of the CDR3: TGTGCCAGCAGCGTTTCGGGACTAGCGAAATTCTACGAGCAGTACTTC. Translated, it gives CASSVSGLAKFYEQYF.

This sequence joins TRBV4-1 and TRBJ1-3; D ambiguous. CDR3 size: 15 residues. Germline V gives CDR1 MGHRA, CDR2 YSYEKL. Trimming took off 4 bases at V and 0 bases at J, with 10 bases between the two ends. CDR3 DNA: TGCGCCAGCAGCCGAGACCCCAACTCTGGAAACACCATATATTTT. Residues: CASSRDPNSGNTIYF.

With regard to this clone: The sample holds other DNA sequences that translate to the same CDR3. CDR3 amino acids: CASSLLGGNQPQHF. CDR3 DNA: TGTGCCAGCAGTCTCCTTGGAGGCAATCAGCCCCAGCATTTT. This chain uses TRBV27 with TRBJ1-5; the D is unclear. The germline V gene encodes CDR1 MNHEY and CDR2 SMNVEV (reference sequence). This CDR3 spans 14 amino acids. Trimming left V 5 bases short and J 2 bases short, with 10 bases between.

This clone was found a few times. The rearrangement links TRBV11-2 to TRBJ1-3; D is possibly TRBD1 (5 bases). Germline assignment: CDR1 SGHAT and CDR2 FQNNGV. The CDR3 totals 12 residues. V lost 2 bases, J lost 8 bases, and 7 bases lay in between. The CDR3 nucleotides read TGTGCCAGCAGCTTAAGGGGTGACACCATATATTTT. Translation gives CASSLRGDTIYF.